This T cell receptor (beta chain) derives from a study of technical replicates of blood from a few donors. Profiling relied on immunoSEQ multiplex PCR, and the TCRdb table lists in-frame clones only, not all of them. The sample lists over 60,000 clones, around 93% occurring once. The V end was cut by 1 base, the J end by 8 bases, with 23 bases between. The CDR3 length is 17 residues. CDR1 is MGHRA and CDR2 is YSYEKL in the germline V gene. The rearrangement uses TRBV4-1 and TRBJ1-2; D gene unclear. Sequencing was done on a sample of T cells isolated from PBMCs. The origin of this receptor is a human donor in good health. As DNA, the CDR3 is TGCGCCAGCAGCCAAGCCCAGATCGGCGCAAACACCAGGGGCTACACCTTC. It codes for CASSQAQIGANTRGYTF.